These T cell receptor beta chains were read from a single sample in a study of T cells in Graves' hyperthyroidism and ophthalmopathy. MiXCR was run by TCRdb on the multiplex PCR reads, yielding one entry per CDR3 protein. Altogether about 640,000 distinct CDR3 sequences are present, 45% being singletons, with the ten largest covering less than 9%. What was sequenced was peripheral blood or thyroid tissue (not recorded which). All receptors come from an adult man with Graves' disease, either hyperthyroidism or ophthalmopathy (not recorded which). Both conserved end residues are part of each CDR3. Each record gives: D gene, J gene, V gene, clone size, CDR3 protein, CDR3 DNA. D genes are given only for firm matches. The size entry is marked missing in some rows and otherwise reads once, few, many or a size class.

d_gene: TRBD1
j_gene: TRBJ1-1
v_gene: TRBV12-3/TRBV12-4
abundance: few
CDR3aa: CASRWTGGESEAFF
CDR3nt: TGTGCCAGCAGATGGACAGGAGGCGAGAGTGAAGCTTTCTTT

d_gene: TRBD1
j_gene: TRBJ1-5
v_gene: TRBV19
abundance: -
CDR3aa: CASSMTGFSNQPQHF
CDR3nt: TGTGCCAGTAGTATGACAGGGTTTAGCAATCAGCCCCAGCATTTT

d_gene: -
j_gene: TRBJ1-1
v_gene: TRBV15
abundance: many
CDR3aa: CATSRVVYSEAFF
CDR3nt: TGTGCCACCAGCAGAGTGGTTTATTCGGAAGCTTTCTTT

d_gene: TRBD1
j_gene: TRBJ1-3
v_gene: TRBV20-1
abundance: -
CDR3aa: CSARDRTGNSGNTIYF
CDR3nt: TGCAGTGCTAGAGATAGGACAGGCAACTCTGGAAACACCATATATTTT

d_gene: -
j_gene: TRBJ2-7
v_gene: TRBV29-1
abundance: few
CDR3aa: CSVAGGDEQYF
CDR3nt: TGCAGTGTCGCAGGGGGGGACGAGCAGTACTTC

d_gene: TRBD1
j_gene: TRBJ1-3
v_gene: TRBV2
abundance: -
CDR3aa: CASSDWAGGRYGYTIYF
CDR3nt: TGTGCCAGCAGTGATTGGGCAGGGGGCAGGTATGGCTACACCATATATTTT

d_gene: TRBD1
j_gene: TRBJ1-4
v_gene: TRBV2
abundance: -
CDR3aa: CASSGGTAGEKLFF
CDR3nt: TGTGCCAGCAGTGGCGGGACAGCAGGTGAAAAACTGTTTTTT

d_gene: TRBD1
j_gene: TRBJ1-4
v_gene: TRBV7-2
abundance: -
CDR3aa: CASSLTRGTADEKLFF
CDR3nt: TGTGCCAGCAGCTTAACGCGGGGGACAGCGGATGAAAAACTGTTTTTT

d_gene: TRBD2
j_gene: TRBJ2-6
v_gene: TRBV13
abundance: -
CDR3aa: CASSLGSGGLPEAF
CDR3nt: TGTGCCAGCAGCTTAGGGAGCGGGGGGCTGCCTGAAGCTTTC

d_gene: -
j_gene: TRBJ1-3
v_gene: TRBV5-1
abundance: many
CDR3aa: CASSLAGYGNTIYF
CDR3nt: TGCGCCAGCAGCTTGGCGGGATACGGAAACACCATATATTTT

d_gene: -
j_gene: TRBJ1-1
v_gene: TRBV7-9
abundance: -
CDR3aa: CASSPRVGTEGEAFF
CDR3nt: TGTGCCAGCAGCCCCCGGGTTGGGACCGAAGGAGAAGCTTTCTTT

d_gene: -
j_gene: TRBJ2-7
v_gene: TRBV10-3
abundance: -
CDR3aa: CASSEASSTYEQYF
CDR3nt: TGTGCCAGCAGTGAAGCCTCTAGCACCTACGAGCAGTACTTC

d_gene: TRBD1
j_gene: TRBJ1-1
v_gene: TRBV2
abundance: few
CDR3aa: CASSHRGDTEAFF
CDR3nt: TGTGCCAGCAGTCACAGGGGGGACACTGAAGCTTTCTTT

d_gene: -
j_gene: TRBJ1-1
v_gene: TRBV29-1
abundance: -
CDR3aa: CSSALNTEAFF
CDR3nt: TGCAGCTCAGCCCTGAACACTGAAGCTTTCTTT

d_gene: -
j_gene: TRBJ1-1
v_gene: TRBV29-1
abundance: few
CDR3aa: CSVEQGSGVAAFF
CDR3nt: TGCAGCGTTGAACAGGGATCCGGGGTCGCGGCTTTCTTT

d_gene: -
j_gene: TRBJ2-5
v_gene: TRBV5-4
abundance: few
CDR3aa: CASSLDWSETQYF
CDR3nt: TGCGCCAGCAGCTTGGATTGGAGTGAGACCCAGTACTTC

d_gene: TRBD1
j_gene: TRBJ1-3
v_gene: TRBV7-6
abundance: -
CDR3aa: CASSRGTVSGNTIYF
CDR3nt: TGTGCCAGCAGCCGAGGGACAGTCTCTGGAAACACCATATATTTT

d_gene: -
j_gene: TRBJ1-1
v_gene: TRBV29-1
abundance: -
CDR3aa: CSHSGTEAFF
CDR3nt: TGCAGCCATTCCGGCACTGAAGCTTTCTTT

d_gene: -
j_gene: TRBJ1-2
v_gene: TRBV20-1
abundance: few
CDR3aa: CSASRRGPYGYTF
CDR3nt: TGCAGTGCTAGTAGGAGGGGCCCCTATGGCTACACCTTC

d_gene: TRBD1
j_gene: TRBJ1-5
v_gene: TRBV12-3/TRBV12-4
abundance: -
CDR3aa: CASSEPRTAGGPQPQHF
CDR3nt: TGTGCCAGCAGTGAACCCAGGACGGCAGGGGGCCCTCAGCCCCAGCATTTT

d_gene: -
j_gene: TRBJ2-7
v_gene: TRBV7-6
abundance: -
CDR3aa: CASTPGRGIDEQYF
CDR3nt: TGTGCCAGCACCCCGGGACGGGGTATAGACGAGCAGTACTTC

d_gene: TRBD1
j_gene: TRBJ2-7
v_gene: TRBV5-1
abundance: few
CDR3aa: CASSKTFHQGAKSYEQYF
CDR3nt: TGCGCCAGCAGCAAGACTTTCCATCAGGGGGCGAAGTCCTACGAGCAGTACTTC

d_gene: TRBD1
j_gene: TRBJ2-7
v_gene: TRBV6-6
abundance: -
CDR3aa: CASRDTGGGGEQYF
CDR3nt: TGTGCCAGCAGGGATACAGGGGGCGGGGGCGAGCAGTACTTC

d_gene: TRBD1
j_gene: TRBJ2-6
v_gene: TRBV5-1
abundance: -
CDR3aa: CASSYRTGTNVLTF
CDR3nt: TGCGCCAGCAGCTATCGGACAGGGACTAACGTCCTGACTTTC

d_gene: TRBD1
j_gene: TRBJ1-6
v_gene: TRBV29-1
abundance: -
CDR3aa: CSGTGTVTGATLHF
CDR3nt: TGCAGCGGGACAGGGACGGTCACCGGGGCCACCCTCCACTTT

d_gene: -
j_gene: TRBJ2-2
v_gene: TRBV6-5
abundance: -
CDR3aa: CASSYGTRTGELFF
CDR3nt: TGTGCCAGCAGTTATGGGACAAGAACCGGGGAGCTGTTTTTT

d_gene: -
j_gene: TRBJ1-2
v_gene: TRBV2
abundance: few
CDR3aa: CASTRGQGVNVDGYTF
CDR3nt: TGTGCCAGCACCCGTGGGCAGGGAGTGAACGTGGATGGCTACACCTTC

d_gene: -
j_gene: TRBJ1-1
v_gene: TRBV10-3
abundance: many
CDR3aa: CAISEVRGGLNTEAFF
CDR3nt: TGTGCCATCAGTGAGGTGCGAGGGGGTTTGAACACTGAAGCTTTCTTT

d_gene: -
j_gene: TRBJ1-5
v_gene: TRBV5-8
abundance: -
CDR3aa: CASSLRFSEYSNQPQHF
CDR3nt: TGTGCCAGCAGCTTGAGGTTTTCGGAATATAGCAATCAGCCCCAGCATTTT

d_gene: -
j_gene: TRBJ2-7
v_gene: TRBV5-1
abundance: few
CDR3aa: CASSLESRGSYEQYF
CDR3nt: TGCGCCAGCAGCTTGGAGTCTCGGGGGTCCTACGAGCAGTACTTC

d_gene: -
j_gene: TRBJ1-5
v_gene: TRBV20-1
abundance: many
CDR3aa: CSANAYHGGGNQPQHF
CDR3nt: TGCAGTGCTAACGCTTACCATGGAGGCGGCAATCAGCCCCAGCATTTT

d_gene: TRBD1
j_gene: TRBJ1-2
v_gene: TRBV20-1
abundance: many
CDR3aa: CSASLRTGTGNYGYTF
CDR3nt: TGCAGTGCTAGTCTCCGGACCGGGACAGGAAACTATGGCTACACCTTC

d_gene: -
j_gene: TRBJ1-2
v_gene: TRBV12-3/TRBV12-4
abundance: many
CDR3aa: CASSPPGVRGYTF
CDR3nt: TGTGCCAGCAGTCCCCCGGGGGTTCGCGGCTACACCTTC

d_gene: -
j_gene: TRBJ2-5
v_gene: TRBV11-2
abundance: few
CDR3aa: CASSGSILAPKAQETQYF
CDR3nt: TGTGCCAGCAGCGGATCTATACTAGCACCGAAGGCCCAAGAGACCCAGTACTTC

d_gene: TRBD1
j_gene: TRBJ1-1
v_gene: TRBV11-2
abundance: few
CDR3aa: CASSPLTGSGTEAFF
CDR3nt: TGTGCCAGCAGCCCTCTGACAGGGAGTGGGACTGAAGCTTTCTTT

d_gene: -
j_gene: TRBJ1-5
v_gene: TRBV12-3/TRBV12-4
abundance: -
CDR3aa: CASSFFSGNQPQHF
CDR3nt: TGTGCCAGCAGTTTCTTCAGCGGAAATCAGCCCCAGCATTTT

d_gene: -
j_gene: TRBJ2-1
v_gene: TRBV19
abundance: -
CDR3aa: CASSIGQGRNEQFF
CDR3nt: TGTGCCAGTAGTATCGGGCAGGGGAGGAATGAGCAGTTCTTC

d_gene: TRBD1
j_gene: TRBJ1-4
v_gene: TRBV10-2
abundance: -
CDR3aa: CASSRQGVYEKLFF
CDR3nt: TGCGCCAGCAGCAGACAGGGGGTTTATGAAAAACTGTTTTTT

d_gene: -
j_gene: TRBJ2-2
v_gene: TRBV6-5
abundance: -
CDR3aa: CASSDDPPTRELFF
CDR3nt: TGTGCCAGCAGTGATGACCCGCCCACGCGGGAGCTGTTTTTT

d_gene: TRBD1
j_gene: TRBJ1-2
v_gene: TRBV2
abundance: many
CDR3aa: CASSGPQGNGYTF
CDR3nt: TGTGCCAGCAGTGGGCCACAGGGGAATGGCTACACCTTC

d_gene: -
j_gene: TRBJ2-5
v_gene: TRBV19
abundance: -
CDR3aa: CASSTDREDQETQYF
CDR3nt: TGTGCCAGTAGTACTGACAGAGAGGACCAAGAGACCCAGTACTTC

d_gene: TRBD1
j_gene: TRBJ2-7
v_gene: TRBV7-9
abundance: once
CDR3aa: CASSSLGSDRGSYEQYF
CDR3nt: TGTGCCAGCAGCTCGCTTGGGTCGGACAGGGGCTCCTACGAGCAGTACTTC

d_gene: -
j_gene: TRBJ1-5
v_gene: TRBV7-2
abundance: few
CDR3aa: CASSLGGDMRQPQHF
CDR3nt: TGTGCCAGCAGCTTAGGGGGTGATATGCGTCAGCCCCAGCATTTT

d_gene: -
j_gene: TRBJ1-5
v_gene: TRBV12-5
abundance: -
CDR3aa: CASGLAGWSNQPQHF
CDR3nt: TGTGCTAGTGGTTTGGCTGGGTGGAGCAATCAGCCCCAGCATTTT

d_gene: TRBD1
j_gene: TRBJ2-7
v_gene: TRBV25-1
abundance: -
CDR3aa: CASSLQGEGEQYF
CDR3nt: TGTGCCAGCAGTTTGCAGGGGGAAGGCGAGCAGTACTTC

d_gene: -
j_gene: TRBJ2-2
v_gene: TRBV9
abundance: -
CDR3aa: CASSQDPTGELFF
CDR3nt: TGTGCCAGCAGCCAAGACCCGACCGGGGAGCTGTTTTTT

d_gene: TRBD1
j_gene: TRBJ1-2
v_gene: TRBV25-1
abundance: -
CDR3aa: CASVTGGGYTF
CDR3nt: TGTGCCAGCGTGACAGGGGGCGGCTACACCTTC

d_gene: -
j_gene: TRBJ2-7
v_gene: TRBV6-1
abundance: -
CDR3aa: CASSDRTSYKQYF
CDR3nt: TGTGCCAGCAGTGACAGGACCTCCTACAAGCAGTACTTC

d_gene: -
j_gene: TRBJ2-5
v_gene: TRBV10-3
abundance: -
CDR3aa: CASKLQGGETQYF
CDR3nt: TGTGCCAGCAAATTACAGGGCGGAGAGACCCAGTACTTC